This passage covers 9 T cell receptor beta chains from one sample sequenced in a study of T cell responses to AZD1222 COVID-19 vaccine. Generated by immunoSEQ multiplex PCR, the TCRdb table keeps only in-frame clones and is missing some. Of around 110,000 clones listed, around 91% are singletons. Sequenced material: peripheral blood, taken on day 0 of AZD1222 vaccination. Source of these receptors: an adult in good health.

This clone was seen more than once but under ten times. The chain joins TRBV12-5 to TRBJ2-1, with TRBD2 as a possible D gene (6 bases). The V gene lost 6 bases and the J gene lost 8 bases, with 14 bases spanning the gap. CDR3 length: 13 amino acids. Germline V lookup: CDR1 LGHNT, CDR2 FRNRAP. For the CDR3, the DNA is TGTGCTAGTGGGGGGAGGCTAGCCGATGAGCAGTTCTTC. This encodes CASGGRLADEQFF.

V gene TRBV10-2 combines with J gene TRBJ1-2; D not certain. The CDR3 runs to 14 residues. Between the trimmed V and J ends, which lost 0 bases and 3 bases, there was a span of 8 bases. Germline V CDR1 and CDR2: WSHSY, SAAADI. CDR3 sequence reads: CASSESPFYYGYTF. The CDR3 DNA reads TGCGCCAGCAGTGAGTCGCCCTTTTACTATGGCTACACCTTC.

As for this clone: One end of the junction does not line up with germline, which may come from a read error. The V gene is TRBV6-5, the J gene TRBJ2-5, with D maybe TRBD2 (6 bases). The CDR3 extends over 15 amino acids. CDR1 and CDR2 from the germline V gene are MNHEY and SVGAGI. CDR3 bases: TGTGCCAGCAGTGACTCTGTCCGAGGAGGGGAGACCCAGTACTTC. Its protein product is CASSDSVRGGETQYF.

The chain employs TRBV29-1 and TRBJ2-3, with 8 bases lining up with TRBD1. V shed 6 bases, J shed 8 bases, and the junction held 7 bases outside the gene matches. CDR1 SQVTM and CDR2 ANQGSEA come from the germline V gene. CDR3 length equals 12 residues. The CDR3 DNA is TGCAGCGTCGCCGCAGGGGGCGGTACGCAGTATTTT. It specifies CSVAAGGGTQYF.

V usage is TRBV7-9 and J usage is TRBJ1-2, with D hard to call. The V gene lost 2 bases and the J gene lost 2 bases, with 12 bases spanning the gap. This CDR3 is built from 15 residues. Germline assignment: CDR1 SEHNR and CDR2 FQNEAQ (reference sequence). CDR3 region: CASSLSVPRNYGYTF. CDR3 sequence (DNA): TGTGCCAGCAGCTTATCAGTTCCGAGGAACTATGGCTACACCTTC.

J is TRBJ1-6 and V is TRBV19; D ambiguous. V lost 3 bases to trimming and J lost 10 bases, with 19 bases between them. Per germline, CDR1 LNHDA and CDR2 SQIVND (reference sequence). CDR3 size: 16 residues. For the CDR3, the DNA is TGTGCCAGTAGTATCGTTGGTCCGGGATTGGGCTCACCCCTCCACTTT. Protein sequence: CASSIVGPGLGSPLHF.

The V call is TRBV6-2 or TRBV6-3, the J call TRBJ2-1, with D perhaps TRBD1 (5 bases). The CDR3 is 17 amino acids. V was pared by 2 bases and J by 2 bases, with 16 bases between. Germline V gives CDR1 MNHEY, CDR2 SVGEGT. The CDR3 region is CASSYGADAVAYNEQFF. CDR3 DNA: TGTGCCAGCAGTTACGGGGCGGACGCAGTGGCCTACAATGAGCAGTTCTTC.

This rearrangement joins TRBV20-1 to TRBJ2-3; TRBD1 matches at 8 bases. Losses at the gene ends were 2 bases for V and 11 bases for J; bases not matched to a gene: 3. CDR3 length equals 11 residues. The germline CDR1 and CDR2 sequences are DFQATT and SNEGSKA (reference sequence). DNA of the CDR3: TGCAGTGCTAGAATGACAGGGGTGCAGTATTTT. Its translation is CSARMTGVQYF.

The chain recombines TRBV6-5 with TRBJ1-1, with D uncertain. The germline gives CDR1 MNHEY, CDR2 SVGAGI. The CDR3 totals 13 residues. V was clipped by 6 bases and J by 5 bases, with 13 bases between them. The CDR3 nucleotides are TGTGCCAGCAGCGAGACTCGGGGAACTGAAGCTTTCTTT. It encodes CASSETRGTEAFF.